The T cell receptor beta chain under discussion was sequenced for a study of blood T cells in healthy people across ages. Study-level results: The study lacked donor CMV status, which possibly confounded expanded clonotype changes. The study found more naive CD4+ cells and higher diversity in long-lived than aged donors.

The authors ran a second PCR of 7 to 11 cycles using a sample-barcoded 5' primer and a J-beta primer mix. Each cDNA molecule received a tag from a template-switch adaptor that had 12 random nucleotides. TCRdb re-derived calls from the 5' RACE reads in MiXCR, one entry per CDR3 protein. The sample contains 1.5 million to 2 million distinct CDR3 sequences, 40% to 55% of which appear only once. The germline CDR1 and CDR2 sequences are MGHRA and YSYEKL. CDR3 length equals 13 residues. V lost 1 base, J lost 5 bases, and 9 bases lay in between. This clonotype has a handful of counts. Its antigen is as yet unknown.

This TCR derives from a woman aged 40-49 years in good health. The V call is TRBV4-1, the J call TRBJ2-7; no firm D call. Sample: blood. CDR3 in DNA: TGCGCCAGCAGCCAAGTCGACACAGACGAGCAGTACTTC. It translates to CASSQVDTDEQYF.